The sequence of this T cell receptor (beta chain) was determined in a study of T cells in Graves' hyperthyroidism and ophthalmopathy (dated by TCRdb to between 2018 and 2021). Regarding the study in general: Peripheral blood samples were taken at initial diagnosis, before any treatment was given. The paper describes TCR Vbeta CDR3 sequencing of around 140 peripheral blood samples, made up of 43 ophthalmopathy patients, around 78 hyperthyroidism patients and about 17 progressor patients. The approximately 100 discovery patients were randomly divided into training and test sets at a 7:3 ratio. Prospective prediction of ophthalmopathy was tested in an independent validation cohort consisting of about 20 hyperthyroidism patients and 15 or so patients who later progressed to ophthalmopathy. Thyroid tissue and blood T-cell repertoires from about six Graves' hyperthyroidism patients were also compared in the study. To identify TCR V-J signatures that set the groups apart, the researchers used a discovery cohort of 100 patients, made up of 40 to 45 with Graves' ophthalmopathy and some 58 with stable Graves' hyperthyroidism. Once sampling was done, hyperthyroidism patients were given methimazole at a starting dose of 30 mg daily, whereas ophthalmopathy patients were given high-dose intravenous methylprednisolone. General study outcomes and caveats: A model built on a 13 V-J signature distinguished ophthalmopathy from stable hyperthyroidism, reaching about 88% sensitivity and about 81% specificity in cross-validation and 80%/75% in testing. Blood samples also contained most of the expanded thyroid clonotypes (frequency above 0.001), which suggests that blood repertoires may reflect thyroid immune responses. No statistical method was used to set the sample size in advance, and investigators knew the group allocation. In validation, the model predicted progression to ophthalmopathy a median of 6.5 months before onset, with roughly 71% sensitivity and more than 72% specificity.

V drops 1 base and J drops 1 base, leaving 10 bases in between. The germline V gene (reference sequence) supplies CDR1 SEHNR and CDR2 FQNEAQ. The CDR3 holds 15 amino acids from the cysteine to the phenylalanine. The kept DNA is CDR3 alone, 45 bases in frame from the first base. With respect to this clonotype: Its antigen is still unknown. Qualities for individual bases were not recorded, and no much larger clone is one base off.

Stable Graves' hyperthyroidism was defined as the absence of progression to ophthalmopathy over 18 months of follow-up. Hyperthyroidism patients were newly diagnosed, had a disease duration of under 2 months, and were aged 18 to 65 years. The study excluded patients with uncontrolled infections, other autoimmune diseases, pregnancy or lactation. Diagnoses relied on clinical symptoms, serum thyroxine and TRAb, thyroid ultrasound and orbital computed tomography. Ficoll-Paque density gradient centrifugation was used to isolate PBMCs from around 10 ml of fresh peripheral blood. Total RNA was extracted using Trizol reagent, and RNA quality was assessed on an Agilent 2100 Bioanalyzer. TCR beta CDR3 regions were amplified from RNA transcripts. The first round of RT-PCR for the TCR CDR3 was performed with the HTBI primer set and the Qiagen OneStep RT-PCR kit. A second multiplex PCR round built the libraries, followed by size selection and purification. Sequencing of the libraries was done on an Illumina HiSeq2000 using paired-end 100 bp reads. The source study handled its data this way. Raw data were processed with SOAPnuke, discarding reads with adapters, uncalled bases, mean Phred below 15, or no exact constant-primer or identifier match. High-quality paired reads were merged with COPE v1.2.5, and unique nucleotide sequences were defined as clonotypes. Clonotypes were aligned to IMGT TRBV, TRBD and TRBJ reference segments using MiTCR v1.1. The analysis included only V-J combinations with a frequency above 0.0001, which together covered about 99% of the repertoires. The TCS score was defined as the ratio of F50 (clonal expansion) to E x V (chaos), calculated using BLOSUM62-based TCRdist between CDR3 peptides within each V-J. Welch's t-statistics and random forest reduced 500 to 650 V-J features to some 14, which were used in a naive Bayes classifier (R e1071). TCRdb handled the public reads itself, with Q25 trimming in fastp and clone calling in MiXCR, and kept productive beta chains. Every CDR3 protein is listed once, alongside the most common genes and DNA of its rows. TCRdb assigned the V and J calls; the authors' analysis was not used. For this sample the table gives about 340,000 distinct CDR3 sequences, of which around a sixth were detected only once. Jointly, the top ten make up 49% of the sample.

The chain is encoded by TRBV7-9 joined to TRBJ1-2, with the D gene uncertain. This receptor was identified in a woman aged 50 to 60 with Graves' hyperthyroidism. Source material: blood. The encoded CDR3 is CASSLGGRDNYGYTF. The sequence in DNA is TGTGCCAGCAGCTTAGGCGGACGGGATAACTATGGCTACACCTTC. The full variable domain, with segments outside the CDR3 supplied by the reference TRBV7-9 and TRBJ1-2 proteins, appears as DTGVSQNPRHKITKRGQNVTFRCDPISEHNRLYWYRQTLGQGPEFLTYFQNEAQLEKSRLLSDRFSAERPKGSFSTLEIQRTEQGDSAMYLCASSLGGRDNYGYTFGSGTRLTVV.